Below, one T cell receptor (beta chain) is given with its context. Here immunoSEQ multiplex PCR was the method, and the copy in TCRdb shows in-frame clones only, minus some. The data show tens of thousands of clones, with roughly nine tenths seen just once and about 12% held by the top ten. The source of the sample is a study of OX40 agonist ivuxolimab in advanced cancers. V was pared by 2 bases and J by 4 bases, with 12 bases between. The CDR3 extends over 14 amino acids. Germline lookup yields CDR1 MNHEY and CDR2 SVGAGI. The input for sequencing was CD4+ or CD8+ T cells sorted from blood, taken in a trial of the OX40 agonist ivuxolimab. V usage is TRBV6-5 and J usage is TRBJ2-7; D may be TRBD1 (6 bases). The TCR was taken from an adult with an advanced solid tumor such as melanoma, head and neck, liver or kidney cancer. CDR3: CASSYGTGTYEQYF. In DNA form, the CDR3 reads TGTGCCAGCAGTTACGGTACAGGGACATACGAGCAGTACTTC.